These T cell receptor beta chains were read from a single sample in a study of Graves' ophthalmopathy and Graves' hyperthyroidism. TCRdb redid the calling of the multiplex PCR reads with MiXCR, one entry per CDR3 protein. The sample has almost 750,000 distinct CDR3 sequences, roughly two fifths seen once. The sample taken for sequencing was peripheral blood. The receptors were gathered from an adult man with Graves' ophthalmopathy. Each CDR3 is given with its conserved first and last residue. A D gene is named only where the DNA matches it firmly. Expanded clones are given a class, and other clones once, few, many or no size at all.

V gene	D gene	J gene	clone size	CDR3 DNA	CDR3 protein
TRBV7-9	NA	TRBJ1-3	NA	TGTGCCAGCAGCTTATTTCCCGTAAACACCATATATTTT	CASSLFPVNTIYF
TRBV7-3	TRBD1	TRBJ1-2	many	TGTGCCAGCAGCCCGGACAGGGCCCTTGGCTACACCTTC	CASSPDRALGYTF
TRBV15	NA	TRBJ2-6	NA	TGTGCCACCAGCAGAAAAGGGGGGGACGGGGCCAACGTCCTGACTTTC	CATSRKGGDGANVLTF
TRBV7-2	NA	TRBJ2-7	many	TGTGCCAGCAGCTTACAGGGGAGCGGCTACGAGCAGTACTTC	CASSLQGSGYEQYF
TRBV12-3/TRBV12-4	TRBD1	TRBJ1-1	many	TGTGCCAGCACAAAGACAGGGTTAGGCACTGAAGCTTTCTTT	CASTKTGLGTEAFF
TRBV2	TRBD1	TRBJ1-4	NA	TGTGCCAGCGTTTTGGGACAGGGAGGTGAAAAACTGTTTTTT	CASVLGQGGEKLFF
TRBV7-2	TRBD2	TRBJ2-7	NA	TGTGCCAGCAGCTTAGATTACAGCGGGAGTGGGGAGCAGTACTTC	CASSLDYSGSGEQYF
TRBV11-2	TRBD1	TRBJ2-5	NA	TGTGCCAGCAGCACCCCGACAGGGTCAGAGACCCAGTACTTC	CASSTPTGSETQYF
TRBV7-8	TRBD1	TRBJ2-6	many	TGTGCCAGCAGCGTACAGGGGGTCGGGGCCAACGTCCTGACTTTC	CASSVQGVGANVLTF
TRBV24-1	NA	TRBJ2-2	NA	TGTGCCACCGCCGGAGGGAGCGATCACACCGGGGAGCTGTTTTTT	CATAGGSDHTGELFF
TRBV20-1	NA	TRBJ2-5	few	TGCAGTGCTAGCGACAGTCAAGAGACCCAGTACTTC	CSASDSQETQYF
TRBV25-1	NA	TRBJ2-7	NA	TGTGCCAGCAGTTCGCCCCTAGGCCAGGAGCTTTGGCACGAGCAGTACTTC	CASSSPLGQELWHEQYF
TRBV7-9	NA	TRBJ2-5	NA	TGTGCCAGCAGCTTAGAGGCTTACGGTCACCAAGAGACCCAGTACTTC	CASSLEAYGHQETQYF
TRBV10-3	NA	TRBJ1-5	many	TGTGCCATCGGAGAGACCGACGGTAGCAATCAGCCCCAGCATTTT	CAIGETDGSNQPQHF
TRBV29-1	NA	TRBJ2-2	many	TGCAGCGTTGCCCCGACCCGCACCGGGGAGCTGTTTTTT	CSVAPTRTGELFF
TRBV10-2	TRBD2	TRBJ2-6	many	TGCGCCAGCAGTGACGGGAGGGGATCTGGGGCCAACGTCCTGACTTTC	CASSDGRGSGANVLTF
TRBV20-1	TRBD1	TRBJ1-6	few	TGCAGTGGCCCGGAGCACAGGGGGCGGAATTCACCCCTCCACTTT	CSGPEHRGRNSPLHF
TRBV9	NA	TRBJ2-7	NA	TGTGCCAGCAGCCTCGGACAGACAAACTCCTACGAGCAGTACTTC	CASSLGQTNSYEQYF
TRBV25-1	TRBD1	TRBJ1-6	few	TGTGCCAGCAGACAAGGACAGGGGGGTAGTTCACCCCTCCACTTT	CASRQGQGGSSPLHF
TRBV11-3	NA	TRBJ2-5	NA	TGTGCCAGCAGTTTATTATGGCAGGGACAAGAGACCCAGTACTTC	CASSLLWQGQETQYF
TRBV10-3	TRBD2	TRBJ2-7	many	TGTGCCATCAGTGAGTCAGCGCGGGAGGGGGCCTACGAGCAGTACTTC	CAISESAREGAYEQYF
TRBV20-1	TRBD1	TRBJ1-5	few	TGCAGTGGGGGACAGGGGGCAGCTCAGCCCCAGCATTTT	CSGGQGAAQPQHF
TRBV7-9	NA	TRBJ2-2	few	TGTGCCAGCAGCCTCATCGGGGGGCGGCCGAACACCGGGGAGCTGTTTTTT	CASSLIGGRPNTGELFF